Below, one TCR beta chain is given with its context. Autoimmune disease history or systemic immunosuppression disqualified patients. V was shortened by 3 bases and J by 0 bases, with 12 bases between the two germline ends. The CDR3 length is 15 residues. Germline CDR1 reads GTSNPN; CDR2 reads SVGIG (reference sequence). The data were produced by immunoSEQ multiplex PCR, yet TCRdb's version contains in-frame clones alone and is incomplete. The table has 82,000 or so clones, around nine tenths seen once; the top ten hold 1.1%. The data originate from a study of OX40 agonist ivuxolimab in advanced cancers. Study details: Among those enrolled, mean age was approximately 62 years (range roughly 23 to 85) and 75% to 90% were male.

Source: CD4+ or CD8+ T cells sorted from blood, taken in a trial of the OX40 agonist ivuxolimab. The chain employs TRBV30 and TRBJ1-3; D is uncertain. This TCR was recovered from an adult with an advanced solid tumor such as melanoma, head and neck, liver or kidney cancer. The CDR3 DNA follows: TGTGCCTGGAGAACCTACCCCGCCTCTGGAAACACCATATATTTT. Translated, it gives CAWRTYPASGNTIYF.